This TCR beta chain was sequenced during a study of Ad26.COV2.S vaccination and SARS-CoV-2 variants. General study points: In TCR breadth and depth analyses, total T cell responses may have been underestimated.

For this clone: The target antigen is unknown.

Repertoires were generated with immunoSEQ multiplex PCR, while TCRdb's copy carries only in-frame clones and drops some. The sample yields about 250,000 clones, 87% seen once. In germline, CDR1 is SGHAT, CDR2 FQNNGV. The CDR3 has 13 amino acids. With 0 bases removed from V and 5 bases from J, the gap between germline ends came to 5 bases. Sample treatment: 15 to 20 received Ad26.COV2.S at low or high dose, single or two shots; roughly five received placebo; per-sample allocation not given. Day 63 following the first vaccine or placebo injection was when the samples were taken. The sample came from a Boston adult aged 18-55 years.

The source of this sequence is a person between 18 and 65 years old who received the Ad26.COV2.S COVID-19 vaccine or a placebo. The J gene is TRBJ1-5, the V gene TRBV11-2; no firm D call. Material: peripheral blood, obtained in a trial of Ad26.COV2.S vaccine versus placebo. Here the CDR3 reads CASSLDRYQPQHF. The CDR3, as DNA: TGTGCCAGCAGCTTAGATCGATATCAGCCCCAGCATTTT.